The source of this TCR beta chain is a study of control samples from healthy donors and cancer patients. Sequencing was performed with immunoSEQ multiplex PCR; in TCRdb, only in-frame clones are kept and a portion is missing. The table includes around 140,000 clones, about nine tenths detected once. The CDR3 runs to 12 residues. CDR1 SEHNR and CDR2 FQNEAQ come from the germline V gene (reference sequence). With V trimmed by 8 bases and J by 6 bases, 5 bases remained unmatched. This receptor was identified in a man between 18 and 29 years old in good health. V gene TRBV7-9 combines with J gene TRBJ1-2, with 8 bases lining up with TRBD1. Sequenced: blood. CDR3 sequence (DNA): TGTGCCAGCGGACAGGGTGGGCATGGCTACACCTTC. Translated: CASGQGGHGYTF.